This TCR beta chain derives from a study of shared clonotypes between healthy human individuals. Study-level background: There were three CD4 naive, three CD4 memory, two CD8 naive and one CD8 memory plates per donor.

The germline gives CDR1 SGDLS, CDR2 YYNGEE. The CDR3 covers 14 residues. V lost 0 bases and J 4 bases, leaving 10 bases between the germline ends. Terminally differentiated effector memory CD45RA+ cells were excluded from the naive CD8 cells, which were CD45RO-negative and positively selected for CCR7. Clones were sequenced by immunoSEQ multiplex PCR, and TCRdb holds only the in-frame ones, with some missing. The sample yields just over 2,000,000 clones, about 95% seen once. The chain carries TRBV9 and TRBJ1-2, with D unclear. The sequencing input was naive CD8+ T cells sorted from blood. The TCR comes from a man aged 18 to 29 in good health. CDR3 sequence (DNA): TGTGCCAGCAGCGTAGTCGAGGGCTCCTATGGCTACACCTTC. Translated, it gives CASSVVEGSYGYTF.